This T cell receptor beta chain originates from a study of blood T cell repertoires in COVID-19. Study at large: The origin of the acute and convalescent COVID-19 samples was the United States, Italy and Spain. PBMCs, B-cell-depleted T cells, or T cells were the source of the cDNA or gDNA that made up the material.

Germline V lookup: CDR1 SGHTA, CDR2 FQGNSA. V lost 4 bases, J lost 0 bases, and 9 bases lay in between. The CDR3 is made up of 15 amino acids. In the original workflow: Amplifying reference gene primers gave estimates of nucleated cell counts. Some clones are missing from TCRdb's copy, which holds only in-frame ones; the method was immunoSEQ multiplex PCR. Clonal size and the V and J genes are those of that table, whereas D and trimming came from the DNA. Of about 55,000 clones in the sample, about 93% are singletons; the top ten hold about 17%. The source material was peripheral blood. The J gene is TRBJ1-4, the V gene TRBV7-2; maybe TRBD1 (5 bases). The receptor comes from a man at least 80 years old with acute or convalescent COVID-19. The CDR3 sequence: CASSSTGATNEKLFF. The CDR3 DNA reads as TGTGCCAGCAGCTCCACAGGTGCAACTAATGAAAAACTGTTTTTT. Full variable domain (rest looked up from reference TRBV7-2 and TRBJ1-4): GAGVSQSPSNKVTEKGKDVELRCDPISGHTALYWYRQSLGQGLEFLIYFQGNSAPDKSGLPSDRFSAERTGGSVSTLTIQRTQQEDSAVYLCASSSTGATNEKLFFGSGTQLSVL.